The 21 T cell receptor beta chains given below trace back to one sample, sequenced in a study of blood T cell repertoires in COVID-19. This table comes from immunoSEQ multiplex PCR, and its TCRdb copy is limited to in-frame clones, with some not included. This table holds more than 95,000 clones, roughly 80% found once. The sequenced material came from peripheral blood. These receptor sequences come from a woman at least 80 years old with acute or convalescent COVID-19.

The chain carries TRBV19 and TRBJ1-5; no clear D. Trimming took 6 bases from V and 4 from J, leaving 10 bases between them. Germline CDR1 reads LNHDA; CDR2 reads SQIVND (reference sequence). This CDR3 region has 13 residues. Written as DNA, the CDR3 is TGTGCCAGTAGCGACAAGACGAATCAGCCCCAGCATTTT. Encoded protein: CASSDKTNQPQHF.

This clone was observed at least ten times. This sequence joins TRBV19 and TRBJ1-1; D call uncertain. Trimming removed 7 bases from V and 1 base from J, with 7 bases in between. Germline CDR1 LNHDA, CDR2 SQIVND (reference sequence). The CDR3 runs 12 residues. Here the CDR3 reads CASKGGNTEAFF. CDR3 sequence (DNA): TGTGCCAGTAAGGGAGGGAACACTGAAGCTTTCTTT.

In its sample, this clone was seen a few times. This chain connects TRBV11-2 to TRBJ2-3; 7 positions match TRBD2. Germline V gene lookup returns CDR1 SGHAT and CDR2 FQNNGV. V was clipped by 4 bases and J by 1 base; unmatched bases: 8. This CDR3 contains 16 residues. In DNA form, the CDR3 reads TGTGCCAGCAGCTCAAGACTAGCCGTGGGCACAGATACGCAGTATTTT. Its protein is CASSSRLAVGTDTQYF. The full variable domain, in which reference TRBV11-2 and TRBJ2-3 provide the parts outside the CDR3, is EAGVAQSPRYKIIEKRQSVAFWCNPISGHATLYWYQQILGQGPKLLIQFQNNGVVDDSQLPKDRFSAERLKGVDSTLKIQPAKLEDSAVYLCASSSRLAVGTDTQYFGPGTRLTVL.

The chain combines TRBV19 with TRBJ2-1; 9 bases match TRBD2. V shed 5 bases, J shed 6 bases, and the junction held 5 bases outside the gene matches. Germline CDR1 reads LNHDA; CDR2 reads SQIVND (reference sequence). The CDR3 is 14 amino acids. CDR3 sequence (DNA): TGTGCCAGTAGTCCCCTAGCGGGGCCCAATGAGCAGTTCTTC. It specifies CASSPLAGPNEQFF.

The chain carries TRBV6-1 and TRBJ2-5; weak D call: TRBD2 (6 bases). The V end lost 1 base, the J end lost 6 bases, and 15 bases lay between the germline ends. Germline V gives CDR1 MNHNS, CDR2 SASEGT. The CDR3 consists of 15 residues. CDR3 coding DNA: TGTGCCAGCAGTGAAGGAGCGGAGCGGGTCAAGACCCAGTACTTC. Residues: CASSEGAERVKTQYF.

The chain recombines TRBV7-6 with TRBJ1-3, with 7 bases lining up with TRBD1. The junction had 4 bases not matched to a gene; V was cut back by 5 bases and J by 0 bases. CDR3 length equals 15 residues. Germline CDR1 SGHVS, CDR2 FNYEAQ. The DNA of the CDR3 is TGTGCCAGCAGCCCCACAGGGGACTCTGGAAACACCATATATTTT. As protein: CASSPTGDSGNTIYF.

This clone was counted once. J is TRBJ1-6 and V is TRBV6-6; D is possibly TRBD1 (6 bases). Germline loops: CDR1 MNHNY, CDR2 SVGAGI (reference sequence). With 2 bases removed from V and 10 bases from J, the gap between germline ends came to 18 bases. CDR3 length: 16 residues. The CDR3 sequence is CASSYLVTRGGSPLHF. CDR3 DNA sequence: TGTGCCAGCAGTTACCTAGTTACCAGGGGCGGATCACCCCTCCACTTT.

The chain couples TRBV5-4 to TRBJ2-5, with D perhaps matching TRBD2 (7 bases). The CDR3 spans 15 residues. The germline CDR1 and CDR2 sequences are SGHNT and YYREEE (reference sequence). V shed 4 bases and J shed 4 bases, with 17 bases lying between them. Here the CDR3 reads CASSHFAGEGETQYF. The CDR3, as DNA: TGTGCCAGCAGCCATTTTGCAGGGGAGGGAGAGACCCAGTACTTC.

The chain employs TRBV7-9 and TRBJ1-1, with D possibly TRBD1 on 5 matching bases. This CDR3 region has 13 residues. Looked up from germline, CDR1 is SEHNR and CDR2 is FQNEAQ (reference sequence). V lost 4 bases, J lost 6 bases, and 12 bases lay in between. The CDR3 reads CASSWVGASEAFF. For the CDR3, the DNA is TGTGCCAGCAGCTGGGTAGGGGCGTCTGAAGCTTTCTTT.

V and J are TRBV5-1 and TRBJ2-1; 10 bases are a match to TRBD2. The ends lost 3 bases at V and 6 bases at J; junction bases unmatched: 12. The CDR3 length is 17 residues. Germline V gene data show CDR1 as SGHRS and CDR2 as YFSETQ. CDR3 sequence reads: CASSSGLAGADFNEQFF. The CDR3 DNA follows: TGCGCCAGCAGCTCAGGTCTAGCGGGAGCTGATTTCAATGAGCAGTTCTTC.

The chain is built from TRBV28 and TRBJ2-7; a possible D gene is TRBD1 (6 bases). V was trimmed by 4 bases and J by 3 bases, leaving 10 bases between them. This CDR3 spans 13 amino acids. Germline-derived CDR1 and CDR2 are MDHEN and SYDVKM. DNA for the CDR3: TGTGCCAGCAGTTCCCCGGACAGCTACGAGCAGTACTTC. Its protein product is CASSSPDSYEQYF.

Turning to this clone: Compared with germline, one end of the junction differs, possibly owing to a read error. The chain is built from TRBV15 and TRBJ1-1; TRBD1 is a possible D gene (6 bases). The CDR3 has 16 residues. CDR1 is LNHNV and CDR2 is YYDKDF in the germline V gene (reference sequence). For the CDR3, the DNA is TGTGCCACCAGCAGAGACCCCGGACAGCGGAACGCTGAAGCTTTCTTT. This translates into CATSRDPGQRNAEAFF.

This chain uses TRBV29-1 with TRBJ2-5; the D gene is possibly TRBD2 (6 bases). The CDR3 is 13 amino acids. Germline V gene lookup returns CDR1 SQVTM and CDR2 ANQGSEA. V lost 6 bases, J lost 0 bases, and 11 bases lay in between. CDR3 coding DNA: TGCAGCGTCGAGGGAGGTTACCAAGAGACCCAGTACTTC. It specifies CSVEGGYQETQYF.

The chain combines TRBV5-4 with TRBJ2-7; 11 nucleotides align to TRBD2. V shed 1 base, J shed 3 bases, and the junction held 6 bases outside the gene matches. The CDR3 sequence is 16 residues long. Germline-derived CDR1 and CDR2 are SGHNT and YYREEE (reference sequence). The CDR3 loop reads CASSLRLAGGSYEQYF. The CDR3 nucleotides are TGTGCCAGCAGCTTGAGGCTAGCGGGAGGAAGCTACGAGCAGTACTTC.

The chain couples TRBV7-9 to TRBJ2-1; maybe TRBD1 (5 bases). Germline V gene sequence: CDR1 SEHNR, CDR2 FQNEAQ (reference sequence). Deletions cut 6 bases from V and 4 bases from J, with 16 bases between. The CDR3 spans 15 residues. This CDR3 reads CASSSSPTAYNEQFF. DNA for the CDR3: TGTGCCAGCAGTTCCTCCCCGACAGCTTACAATGAGCAGTTCTTC.

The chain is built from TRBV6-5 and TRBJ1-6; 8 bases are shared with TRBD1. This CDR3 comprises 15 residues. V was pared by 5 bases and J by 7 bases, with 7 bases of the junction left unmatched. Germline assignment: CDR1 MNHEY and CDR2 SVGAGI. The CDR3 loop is CASSIGQGGNSPLHF. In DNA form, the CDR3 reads TGTGCCAGCAGTATTGGACAGGGTGGCAATTCACCCCTCCACTTT.

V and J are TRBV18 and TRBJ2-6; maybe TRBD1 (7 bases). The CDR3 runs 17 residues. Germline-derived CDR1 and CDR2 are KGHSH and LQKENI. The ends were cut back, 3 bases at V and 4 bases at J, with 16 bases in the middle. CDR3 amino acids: CASSPRTGGSGANVLTF. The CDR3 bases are TGTGCCAGCTCACCCCGGACAGGAGGGTCCGGGGCCAACGTCCTGACTTTC.

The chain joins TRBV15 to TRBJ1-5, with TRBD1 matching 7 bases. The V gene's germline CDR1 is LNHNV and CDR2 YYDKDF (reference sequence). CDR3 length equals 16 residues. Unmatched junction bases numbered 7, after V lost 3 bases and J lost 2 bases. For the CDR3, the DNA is TGTGCCACCAGCAGCGATACAGGGGTTGGCAATCAGCCCCAGCATTTT. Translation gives CATSSDTGVGNQPQHF.

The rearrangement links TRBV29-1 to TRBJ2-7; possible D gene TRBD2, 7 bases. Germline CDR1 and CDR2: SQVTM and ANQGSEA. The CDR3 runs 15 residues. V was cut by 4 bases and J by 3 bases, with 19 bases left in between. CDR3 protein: CSVVRGRASFYEQYF. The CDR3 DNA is TGCAGCGTTGTTAGGGGGAGGGCCAGTTTCTACGAGCAGTACTTC.

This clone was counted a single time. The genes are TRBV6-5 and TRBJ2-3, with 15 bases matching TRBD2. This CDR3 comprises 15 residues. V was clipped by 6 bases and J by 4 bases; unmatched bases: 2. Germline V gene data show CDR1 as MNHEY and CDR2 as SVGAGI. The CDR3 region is CASRRTSGRADTQYF. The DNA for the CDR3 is TGTGCCAGCAGGCGGACTAGCGGGAGGGCAGATACGCAGTATTTT.

The CDR3 DNA is TGTGCCAGCAGCGATGATCGGAGGGCTGAAGCTTTCTTT. Protein: CASSDDRRAEAFF. The chain is built from TRBV11-3 and TRBJ1-1; D is uncertain. This CDR3 region has 13 residues. Trimming took off 5 bases at V and 6 bases at J, with 13 bases between the two ends. Germline V gene sequence: CDR1 SGHNT, CDR2 YENEEA.